Shown below are 28 T cell receptor beta chains from a single sample sequenced in a study of shared clonotypes between healthy human individuals. TCRdb's copy holds only in-frame clones and misses some; the assay was immunoSEQ multiplex PCR. This table holds 2.3 million or so clones, approximately 93% found once. Sequencing was performed on naive CD4+ T cells from PBMCs. Subset denoted: CD45RA+ positively selected. The receptors derive from a man between 18 and 35 years old in good health. Some clones in this sample may be carry-over from other donors' samples.

The chain links TRBV2 to TRBJ2-2, with D tentatively TRBD2 (5 bases). This CDR3 is built from 11 residues. Looked up from germline, CDR1 is SNHLY and CDR2 is FYNNEI. The V end lost 7 bases, the J end lost 7 bases, and 7 bases lay between the germline ends. CDR3 bases: TGTGCCAGCACGGAGGTCGGGGAGCTGTTTTTT. Protein sequence: CASTEVGELFF.

The J gene is TRBJ2-1, the V gene TRBV7-9; D is possibly TRBD1 or TRBD2 (5 bases each). Germline assignment: CDR1 SEHNR and CDR2 FQNEAQ (reference sequence). The CDR3 has 17 amino acids. Between the trimmed V and J ends, which lost 0 bases and 6 bases, there was a span of 18 bases. The CDR3 DNA reads TGTGCCAGCAGCTTAGCGTGGAGGAGTCCGGACATCAATGAGCAGTTCTTC. It yields the protein CASSLAWRSPDINEQFF.

The chain combines TRBV28 with TRBJ1-4; no definite D call. The germline V gene encodes CDR1 MDHEN and CDR2 SYDVKM. V was pared by 3 bases and J by 15 bases, with 23 bases between. The CDR3 sequence is 15 residues long. The CDR3 coding sequence is TGTGCCAGCAGTTTGATCATGGCCTCCCACCTTCGTATGTTTTTT. It specifies CASSLIMASHLRMFF.

V is TRBV9 and J is TRBJ2-7; tentative D call: TRBD2 (5 bases). V lost 0 bases to trimming and J lost 0 bases, with 13 bases between them. There are 16 residues in the CDR3. Germline CDR1 SGDLS, CDR2 YYNGEE. CDR3 region: CASSVAGSPSSYEQYF. The CDR3 DNA is TGTGCCAGCAGCGTAGCTGGGAGCCCGAGCTCCTACGAGCAGTACTTC.

The J gene is TRBJ1-5, the V gene TRBV18; tentative D call: TRBD1 (5 bases). The CDR3 has 15 amino acids. V dropped 2 bases and J dropped 5 bases, with 13 bases sitting between them. CDR1 KGHSH and CDR2 LQKENI come from the germline V gene. DNA of the CDR3: TGTGCCAGCTCACCAACGACAGCCGGAGATCAGCCCCAGCATTTT. It yields the protein CASSPTTAGDQPQHF.

The chain has TRBV29-1 and TRBJ2-1; tentatively, D is TRBD1 (5 bases). With 5 bases removed from V and 7 bases from J, the gap between germline ends came to 9 bases. CDR3 length: 11 amino acids. Germline CDR1 reads SQVTM; CDR2 reads ANQGSEA. CDR3 sequence reads: CSVLGANEQFF. The CDR3 region has the DNA TGCAGCGTTCTTGGGGCGAATGAGCAGTTCTTC.

V gene TRBV28 combines with J gene TRBJ1-2, with 10 bases identical to TRBD1. The length of the CDR3 is 15 residues. The ends lost 5 bases at V and 7 bases at J; junction bases unmatched: 10. Germline V lookup: CDR1 MDHEN, CDR2 SYDVKM. The CDR3 sequence is CASSITGTGVSGYTF. The CDR3 DNA reads TGTGCCAGCAGTATAACCGGGACAGGGGTGAGTGGCTACACCTTC.

The genes are TRBV7-2 and TRBJ1-5; D is ambiguous. Trimming stripped 4 bases from V and 7 bases from J, with 11 bases between. Germline assignment: CDR1 SGHTA and CDR2 FQGNSA. The CDR3 is 13 amino acids. In nucleotides, the CDR3 is TGTGCCAGCAGCTCCCGCTTCGGGCAGCCCCAGCATTTT. Its translation is CASSSRFGQPQHF. Filled out from reference TRBV7-2 and TRBJ1-5, the complete variable domain reads GAGVSQSPSNKVTEKGKDVELRCDPISGHTALYWYRQSLGQGLEFLIYFQGNSAPDKSGLPSDRFSAERTGGSVSTLTIQRTQQEDSAVYLCASSSRFGQPQHFGDGTRLSIL.

Comment on this clone: In the same sample, other DNA sequences code for this CDR3. The chain couples TRBV5-1 to TRBJ2-1; 9 bases are shared with TRBD1. J was trimmed by 3 bases and V by 4 bases; bases with no gene match: 5. CDR1 SGHRS and CDR2 YFSETQ come from the germline V gene. The CDR3 is 15 residues long. In DNA form, the CDR3 reads TGCGCCAGCAGCCAGGGACAGGGATTCTACAATGAGCAGTTCTTC. Amino acids: CASSQGQGFYNEQFF.

V gene TRBV11-2 combines with J gene TRBJ2-1, with 14 positions matching TRBD2. Unmatched junction bases numbered 6, after V lost 5 bases and J lost 9 bases. This CDR3 comprises 15 residues. CDR1 and CDR2 from the germline V gene are SGHAT and FQNNGV. The CDR3 region is CASSLTSGRAGEQFF. The DNA for the CDR3 is TGTGCCAGCAGCCTGACTAGCGGGAGGGCCGGTGAGCAGTTCTTC.

The J gene is TRBJ1-4, the V gene TRBV7-9, with unresolved D. Germline V gene data show CDR1 as SEHNR and CDR2 as FQNEAQ (reference sequence). The V gene lost 1 base and the J gene lost 8 bases, with 11 bases spanning the gap. There are 14 residues in the CDR3. The CDR3 sequence is CASSLVSAGEKLFF. DNA of the CDR3: TGTGCCAGCAGCTTAGTCTCGGCGGGCGAAAAACTGTTTTTT.

The chain links TRBV10-3 to TRBJ1-4, with D hard to call. Per the germline V gene, CDR1 is ENHRY and CDR2 is SYGVKD. The germline V and J ends were trimmed by 0 bases and 6 bases, with 5 bases remaining between them. The CDR3 loop spans 13 amino acids. CDR3 protein: CAISESADEKLFF. The CDR3 DNA is TGTGCCATCAGTGAGTCTGCAGATGAAAAACTGTTTTTT.

The chain recombines TRBV2 with TRBJ2-1, with a weak D call TRBD2 (5 bases). This CDR3 has 15 residues. Germline V gene data show CDR1 as SNHLY and CDR2 as FYNNEI. Deletions cut 2 bases from V and 1 base from J, with 9 bases between. CDR3 loop: CASSEREMSYNEQFF. For the CDR3, the DNA is TGTGCCAGCAGTGAAAGGGAGATGTCCTACAATGAGCAGTTCTTC.

This chain links TRBV19 with TRBJ2-7; D remains unclear. CDR1 and CDR2 (germline): LNHDA, SQIVND (reference sequence). CDR3 length: 14 amino acids. Trimming removed 3 bases at V and 0 bases at J, with 9 bases between. Here the CDR3 DNA reads TGTGCCAGTAGTATTCAAATGAACTCCTACGAGCAGTACTTC. Translated, it gives CASSIQMNSYEQYF.

CDR3 sequence (DNA): TGTGCCAGCAGCTTAGCACTAGCGGGAGGGCTAAACGAGCAGTACTTC. Translating gives CASSLALAGGLNEQYF. The chain links TRBV7-2 to TRBJ2-7; 13 nucleotides agree with TRBD2. This CDR3 has 16 residues. The trim removed 0 bases at V and 5 bases at J, leaving 4 bases unmatched. Germline V gene sequence: CDR1 SGHTA, CDR2 FQGNSA.

The chain uses TRBV18 and TRBJ2-6; perhaps TRBD1 as D (6 bases). With 5 bases removed from V and 2 bases from J, the gap between germline ends came to 13 bases. CDR3 length: 16 residues. In germline, CDR1 is KGHSH, CDR2 LQKENI. CDR3 region: CASSTTGPTGANVLTF. For the CDR3, the DNA is TGTGCCAGCTCAACGACAGGCCCCACTGGGGCCAACGTCCTGACTTTC.

This clone was observed once. This chain links TRBV28 with TRBJ1-5; no firm D call. The CDR3 has 12 residues. The V end lost 3 bases, the J end lost 11 bases, and 11 bases lay between the germline ends. Germline lookup yields CDR1 MDHEN and CDR2 SYDVKM. The CDR3 DNA reads as TGTGCCAGCAGTTTCCGCCCCACTTCCCAGCATTTT. Translated: CASSFRPTSQHF.

V usage is TRBV11-2 and J usage is TRBJ2-2, with 11 bases matching TRBD1. This CDR3 is 17 amino acids long. The V gene's germline CDR1 is SGHAT and CDR2 FQNNGV. J gave up 4 bases and V 1 base, and 5 bases lay outside the gene matches. The CDR3, as DNA: TGTGCCAGCAGCTTAGGCCCCGGGACAGGGGGCACCGGGGAGCTGTTTTTT. As protein: CASSLGPGTGGTGELFF.

V gene TRBV2 combines with J gene TRBJ2-7; 11 bases line up with TRBD2. Trimming at V came to 6 bases and at J to 2 bases, leaving 9 bases not matched to a gene. CDR3 length equals 16 residues. The germline V gene encodes CDR1 SNHLY and CDR2 FYNNEI. This CDR3 is CASSRETSGTAYEQYF. CDR3 bases: TGTGCCAGCAGCCGAGAGACTAGCGGGACCGCCTACGAGCAGTACTTC.

This sequence joins TRBV18 and TRBJ2-3, with 7 positions matching TRBD1. The junction had 9 bases not matched to a gene; V was cut back by 3 bases and J by 3 bases. Germline assignment: CDR1 KGHSH and CDR2 LQKENI. This CDR3 spans 16 amino acids. This CDR3 is CASSPLKTGITDTQYF. The CDR3 nucleotides are TGTGCCAGCTCACCCTTAAAGACAGGGATAACAGATACGCAGTATTTT.

The rearrangement uses TRBV30 and TRBJ1-1; D not certain. The CDR3 totals 11 residues. Between the trimmed V and J ends, which lost 4 bases and 1 base, there was a span of 4 bases. Germline CDR1 GTSNPN, CDR2 SVGIG (reference sequence). The CDR3 DNA is TGTGCCTGGATCCGGAACACTGAAGCTTTCTTT. Its translation: CAWIRNTEAFF.

Concerning this clone itself: Other DNA sequences in the same sample also yield this CDR3. This chain uses TRBV5-1 with TRBJ2-5, with 9 bases aligning to TRBD2. CDR1 SGHRS and CDR2 YFSETQ come from the germline V gene. The CDR3 length is 15 residues. J was trimmed by 5 bases and V by 0 bases; bases with no gene match: 5. The CDR3 loop is CASSLGLAGVETQYF. DNA for the CDR3: TGCGCCAGCAGCTTGGGCTTAGCGGGAGTGGAGACCCAGTACTTC.

The V call is TRBV13, the J call TRBJ2-1; 12 bases fit TRBD2. The CDR3 spans 18 residues. Germline V gives CDR1 PRHDT, CDR2 FYEKMQ (reference sequence). Trimming at V came to 5 bases and at J to 0 bases, leaving 8 bases not matched to a gene. As DNA, the CDR3 is TGTGCCAGCAGCCGACTAGCGGGGGAATCTAGCTCCTACAATGAGCAGTTCTTC. It is translated as CASSRLAGESSSYNEQFF.

This clone was seen just once. CDR3 protein: CASSQGQASTYEQYF. CDR3 in DNA: TGTGCCAGCAGCCAAGGACAGGCATCAACCTACGAGCAGTACTTC. The V gene is TRBV14, the J gene TRBJ2-7; a possible D gene is TRBD1 (6 bases). CDR3 length: 15 amino acids. Trimming shortened V by 1 base and J by 2 bases, and 12 bases separated the two germline ends. Germline CDR1 is SGHDN and CDR2 is FVKESK.

The chain is built from TRBV5-1 and TRBJ2-1, with 11 bases identical to TRBD2. Germline V gene lookup returns CDR1 SGHRS and CDR2 YFSETQ. The CDR3 sequence is 14 residues long. V dropped 6 bases and J dropped 6; count of bases not matched to a gene: 5. CDR3 nucleotide sequence: TGCGCCAGCACCTTAGCGGGAGGGAGCAATGAGCAGTTCTTC. It specifies CASTLAGGSNEQFF.

In this sample, this clone turned up once. V gene TRBV28 combines with J gene TRBJ1-1, with TRBD1 matching over 10 bases. Germline CDR1 and CDR2: MDHEN and SYDVKM. V lost 7 bases and J lost 0; bases outside the gene matches: 8. The CDR3 length is 16 residues. The CDR3 nucleotides read TGTGCCAGCACCTCAGGGGGGACAGGGGTGAACACTGAAGCTTTCTTT. This encodes CASTSGGTGVNTEAFF.

The chain couples TRBV28 to TRBJ2-2; D assignment may be TRBD1 or TRBD2 (5 bases each). Germline-derived CDR1 and CDR2 are MDHEN and SYDVKM. The CDR3 extends over 14 amino acids. Trimming pared 7 bases from V and 6 bases from J, leaving 15 bases between. The CDR3 DNA is TGTGCCAGCAAGTTGAGGGGAATTGCCGGGGAGCTGTTTTTT. Protein: CASKLRGIAGELFF. The variable domain in full, completed from reference TRBV28 and TRBJ2-2, reads DVKVTQSSRYLVKRTGEKVFLECVQDMDHENMFWYRQDPGLGLRLIYFSYDVKMKEKGDIPEGYSVSREKKERFSLILESASTNQTSMYLCASKLRGIAGELFFGEGSRLTVL.

This rearrangement joins TRBV28 to TRBJ2-1; tentatively, D is TRBD2 (6 bases). Germline V gene data show CDR1 as MDHEN and CDR2 as SYDVKM. The CDR3 spans 16 residues. V dropped 2 bases and J dropped 4 bases, with 15 bases sitting between them. In DNA form, the CDR3 reads TGTGCCAGCAGTTTAGGAGGCGGGATAGGTTACAATGAGCAGTTCTTC. It codes for CASSLGGGIGYNEQFF.